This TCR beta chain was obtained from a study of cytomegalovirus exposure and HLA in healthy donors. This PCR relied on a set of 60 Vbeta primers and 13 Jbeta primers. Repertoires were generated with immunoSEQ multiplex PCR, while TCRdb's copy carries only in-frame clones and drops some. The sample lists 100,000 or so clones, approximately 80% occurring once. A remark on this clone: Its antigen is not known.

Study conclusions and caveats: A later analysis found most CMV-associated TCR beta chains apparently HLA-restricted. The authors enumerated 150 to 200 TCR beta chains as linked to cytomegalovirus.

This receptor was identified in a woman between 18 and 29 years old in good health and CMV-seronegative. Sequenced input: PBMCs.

The CDR3, as DNA: TGTGCCTGGAGTGCCCTGACCTCGGGTGGCTACACCTTC. As protein: CAWSALTSGGYTF. This chain uses TRBV30 with TRBJ1-2; unclear D gene. Germline values: CDR1 GTSNPN, CDR2 SVGIG (reference sequence). The CDR3 is 13 residues long. Trimming removed 1 base from V and 7 bases from J, with 13 bases in between.